The 11 T cell receptor beta chains given below trace back to one sample, sequenced in a study of blood T cell repertoires in COVID-19. Generated by immunoSEQ multiplex PCR, the TCRdb table keeps only in-frame clones and is missing some. Among around 130,000 clones listed, around 81% were seen once. Specimen: peripheral blood. These receptor sequences come from a man aged 40-55 years with active or convalescent COVID-19.

The V gene is TRBV12-2, the J gene TRBJ2-3; TRBD2, as called in the table, went unchecked against the DNA. TRBV12-2 is reported as a pseudogene. The CDR3 is 17 residues long. The CDR3 DNA follows: TGTGCAAGTCGCTTAGCGTGGCTAGCGGGCCTCACAGATACGCAGTATTTT. This encodes CASRLAWLAGLTDTQYF.

The genes are TRBV5-1 and TRBJ2-3; TRBD2 matches at 9 bases. CDR1 and CDR2 (germline): SGHRS, YFSETQ. V lost 4 bases and J lost 1; bases outside the gene matches: 4. The CDR3 sequence is 15 residues long. CDR3 bases: TGCGCCAGCAGCACCTTAGCGGGGGGCACAGATACGCAGTATTTT. Amino acid sequence: CASSTLAGGTDTQYF.

The V call is TRBV11-3, the J call TRBJ2-5, with TRBD1 as a possible D gene (5 bases). CDR3 length: 16 residues. Germline CDR1 reads SGHNT; CDR2 reads YENEEA. V dropped 1 base and J dropped 5 bases, with 17 bases sitting between them. The CDR3, as DNA: TGTGCCAGCAGCTTAGGGCAAAAGGGGCGCGGCGAGACCCAGTACTTC. As protein: CASSLGQKGRGETQYF. Using reference TRBV11-3 and TRBJ2-5 for the parts outside the CDR3, the full variable domain is EAGVVQSPRYKIIEKKQPVAFWCNPISGHNTLYWYLQNLGQGPELLIRYENEEAVDDSQLPKDRFSAERLKGVDSTLKIQPAELGDSAVYLCASSLGQKGRGETQYFGPGTRLLVL.

This clone was counted only a few times. The chain carries TRBV7-9 and TRBJ2-7; 7 bases map to TRBD2. In germline, CDR1 is SEHNR, CDR2 FQNEAQ (reference sequence). V shed 5 bases, J shed 2 bases, and the junction held 12 bases outside the gene matches. The CDR3 extends over 16 amino acids. The CDR3 region is CASSRSTGGVTYEQYF. CDR3 coding DNA: TGTGCCAGCAGCCGCTCCACGGGAGGAGTCACCTACGAGCAGTACTTC.

The gene calls are TRBV5-5 and TRBJ1-5; D unclear. Trimming left V 0 bases short and J 2 bases short, with 12 bases between. Germline V gene data show CDR1 as SGHKS and CDR2 as YYEKEE (reference sequence). The CDR3 is 16 amino acids. The CDR3 DNA is TGTGCCAGCAGCTTGGTCACGGTTTCGGGCAATCAGCCCCAGCATTTT. Protein sequence: CASSLVTVSGNQPQHF.

This chain connects TRBV5-1 to TRBJ2-1, with TRBD1 as a possible D gene (5 bases). This CDR3 comprises 14 residues. Trimming took 0 bases from V and 4 from J, leaving 8 bases between them. Germline assignment: CDR1 SGHRS and CDR2 YFSETQ. The CDR3 loop is CASSLGQSYNEQFF. For the CDR3, the DNA is TGCGCCAGCAGCTTGGGACAGTCATACAATGAGCAGTTCTTC.

This clone was counted between two and nine times. The chain employs TRBV28 and TRBJ1-1; no reliable D call. V was pared by 3 bases and J by 8 bases, with 19 bases between. CDR1 is MDHEN, CDR2 SYDVKM, per germline. The CDR3 is 15 amino acids. The CDR3 reads CASSFSTTWRVEAFF. The CDR3 nucleotides read TGTGCCAGCAGTTTTTCAACGACGTGGAGGGTAGAAGCTTTCTTT.

The CDR3: CASSLQDGNYGYTF. CDR3 nucleotide sequence: TGTGCCAGCAGCTTACAAGACGGGAACTATGGCTACACCTTC. The chain is built from TRBV7-9 and TRBJ1-2; D remains unclear. V gave up 2 bases and J gave up 2 bases, with 9 bases separating them. This CDR3 is 14 amino acids long. Germline CDR1 SEHNR, CDR2 FQNEAQ (reference sequence).

The V gene is TRBV6-2 or TRBV6-3, the J gene TRBJ2-7; TRBD2 aligns across 12 bases. The V and J ends lost 2 bases and 5 bases, in that order; junction bases with no gene match: 4. The CDR3 is 15 amino acids. Germline values: CDR1 MNHEY, CDR2 SVGEGT. The CDR3 DNA reads as TGTGCCAGCAGTTACAGAGGACTAGCGGGGCACGAGCAGTACTTC. Amino acids: CASSYRGLAGHEQYF.

The chain couples TRBV5-6 to TRBJ2-2, with 8 positions matching TRBD1. The CDR3 totals 15 residues. V gave up 3 bases and J gave up 1 base; unmatched junction bases: 2. Looked up from germline, CDR1 is SGHDT and CDR2 is YYEEEE. The chain's CDR3 is CASSSGTGNTGELFF. The DNA for the CDR3 is TGTGCCAGCAGCTCCGGGACAGGGAACACCGGGGAGCTGTTTTTT.

The chain recombines TRBV6-5 with TRBJ1-1; D is ambiguous. CDR1 and CDR2 (germline): MNHEY, SVGAGI. Trimming took 6 bases from V and 1 from J, leaving 12 bases between them. The CDR3 totals 14 residues. CDR3 DNA sequence: TGTGCCAGCAGCGTACTGGGCCAGAACACTGAAGCTTTCTTT. It translates to CASSVLGQNTEAFF.